These 9 T cell receptor beta chains came from one sample sequenced in a study of HIV-infected patients and healthy controls. About 480 ng RNA was reverse transcribed with alpha and beta constant-region primers. Using multiplexing indices, alpha and beta chain libraries were generated apart by chain-specific third strand synthesis. TCRdb called the 5' RACE reads again in MiXCR, with one record for every CDR3 protein. This table holds around 19,000 distinct CDR3 sequences, roughly 8.2% found once. No cell fractionation was done, so the repertoire covers all unsorted peripheral blood T cells. Material for sequencing was blood. The receptors come from an adult in good health.

The chain couples TRBV24-1 to TRBJ1-2; the D is unclear. This CDR3 is built from 13 residues. The V end lost 0 bases, the J end lost 2 bases, and 3 bases lay between the germline ends. Germline loops: CDR1 KGHDR, CDR2 SFDVKD. In DNA form, the CDR3 reads TGTGCCACCAGTGATTTGAGCAACTATGGCTACACCTTC. It yields the protein CATSDLSNYGYTF.

By share, this clonotype ranks as medium-sized. The CDR3 coding sequence is TGTGCCAGCAGCGAGAAGACGGGGGGCACAGATACGCAGTATTTT. This sequence encodes CASSEKTGGTDTQYF. The genes are TRBV6-4 and TRBJ2-3; D is perhaps TRBD2 (6 bases). Trimming cost V 6 bases and J 1 base, with 14 bases left between them. The CDR3 is 15 amino acids. Germline CDR1 and CDR2: MRHNA and SNTAGT.

In its sample, this clonotype was seen many times. The rearrangement links TRBV12-3 or TRBV12-4 to TRBJ1-2, with a tentative D call TRBD1 (5 bases). With 3 bases removed from V and 8 bases from J, the gap between germline ends came to 13 bases. The CDR3 covers 13 residues. The CDR3 reads CASSFQGGSGYTF. The CDR3 DNA sequence: TGTGCCAGCAGTTTCCAGGGAGGATCGGGCTACACCTTC.

This clonotype was seen ten or more times. V and J are TRBV5-8 and TRBJ1-3; D remains ambiguous. Germline values: CDR1 SGHTS, CDR2 YDEGEE. The CDR3 is 14 residues long. V was pared by 1 base and J by 0 bases, with 5 bases between. This CDR3 reads CASSLSHSGNTIYF. DNA for the CDR3: TGTGCCAGCAGCTTGTCGCACTCTGGAAACACCATATATTTT.

This clonotype was detected ten times or more. This chain links TRBV6-2 or TRBV6-3 with TRBJ2-4; TRBD2 is a possible D gene (6 bases). The V end was cut by 5 bases, the J end by 3 bases, with 14 bases between. This CDR3 contains 15 residues. In germline, CDR1 is MNHEY, CDR2 SVGEGT. CDR3 nucleotides: TGTGCCAGCAGTGGCGCGGGGCCAGGCAAAAACATTCAGTACTTC. Translated, it gives CASSGAGPGKNIQYF.

A remark on this clonotype: Since a much larger clone is just one base distant, this may be a read error. This chain links TRBV19 with TRBJ1-5; 7 bases match TRBD1. V lost 7 bases and J lost 4; bases outside the gene matches: 7. Germline V gene data show CDR1 as LNHDA and CDR2 as SQIVND (reference sequence). The CDR3 is made up of 14 amino acids. The DNA for the CDR3 is TGTGCCAGTAAGCTGGGACAGCAAAATCAGCCCCAGCATTTT. Translating gives CASKLGQQNQPQHF.

The chain uses TRBV18 and TRBJ2-3; no clear D. Germline V CDR1 and CDR2: KGHSH, LQKENI. The CDR3 spans 14 residues. V was cut by 3 bases and J by 1 base, with 8 bases left in between. CDR3 DNA sequence: TGTGCCAGCTCACCTGGTACCGGCACAGATACGCAGTATTTT. Translating gives CASSPGTGTDTQYF.

At least ten counts were recorded for this clonotype. The CDR3 DNA sequence: TGTGCCAGCAGTTTGGTGGAACATCAGCCCCAGCATTTT. It specifies CASSLVEHQPQHF. The chain is built from TRBV27 and TRBJ1-5, with D unclear. Germline V CDR1 and CDR2: MNHEY, SMNVEV (reference sequence). The CDR3 loop spans 13 amino acids. With 3 bases removed from V and 5 bases from J, the gap between germline ends came to 8 bases.

This clonotype was counted ten times or more. The gene calls are TRBV12-3 or TRBV12-4 and TRBJ2-1; 9 bases fit TRBD2. This CDR3 is built from 14 residues. Trimming cost V 5 bases and J 8 bases; bases outside gene matches: 7. CDR3 residues: CASSTSGYGYEQFF. The CDR3 DNA reads as TGTGCCAGCAGTACTAGCGGGTACGGTTATGAGCAGTTCTTC.